The following is a TCR beta chain sequence with its context. What it binds is unknown. This sequence may be a read error, since a much larger clone differs from it by one base. Germline V gene data show CDR1 as DFQATT and CDR2 as SNEGSKA (reference sequence). The CDR3 is 14 amino acids. This entry belongs to a study of regulatory T cells in long-lasting Graves disease. Overall study results and limits: With persistent disease, TRBV28, TRBJ1-2 and TRBJ2-5 were the favored segments. Whereas 950 to 1,000 public clonotypes were shared by new patients, persistent patients shared more, at 2,500 to 3,000.

Library construction for TCR beta used iRepertoire HTBI primers and Arm-PCR of CDR3 regions. A single record per CDR3 protein comes from TCRdb applying MiXCR to the multiplex PCR reads. This table has approximately 490,000 distinct CDR3 sequences, about 16% appearing once. Time point in this sample: newly diagnosed GD, antithyroid drugs for less than 3 months. Isolated PBMC RNA provided the starting material for the TCR library. The patient group derived from an endocrinology department in Xi'an, China. The sample also formed part of further work on T cells in Graves' hyperthyroidism and ophthalmopathy. That source reports: Ophthalmopathy, as predicted by the model, came a median about seven months after the prediction.

The chain links TRBV20-1 to TRBJ2-2; TRBD2 agrees at 7 bases. This clonotype was obtained from a man in his forties with Graves disease. Sequencing used peripheral blood mononuclear cells (PBMCs), obtained at new diagnosis, from a patient treated with antithyroid drugs. As DNA, the CDR3 is TGCAGTGCTAGAGTGGGAGGGAACACCGGGGGGCTGTTTTTT. This gives the protein CSARVGGNTGGLFF.